This paragraph covers one TCR beta chain sequence. This sample is drawn from a study of blood T cells in healthy people across ages. The V and J ends lost 3 bases and 9 bases respectively, with 10 bases between them. This CDR3 spans 12 amino acids. Next came a second PCR, run for 7 to 11 cycles, which used a sample-barcoded 5' primer along with a J-beta primer mix. TCRdb called the 5' RACE reads again in MiXCR, with one record for every CDR3 protein. The table records roughly 2 million distinct CDR3 sequences, around half of them present only once. This chain joins TRBV12-3 or TRBV12-4 and TRBJ2-3; D unresolved. This receptor was taken from a woman in her thirties or forties in good health. Input material: blood. The CDR3 protein is CASSFNPPTQYF. CDR3 DNA sequence: TGTGCCAGCAGTTTTAACCCCCCAACGCAGTATTTT.